This T cell receptor beta chain comes out of a study of T-cell reconstitution after alpha-beta-depleted transplantation in children. This clonotype was recorded many times. The J segment lost 9 bases and the V segment lost 8 bases, leaving 20 bases of the junction unmatched. Germline V gives CDR1 MNHEY, CDR2 SMNVEV (reference sequence). This CDR3 has 17 amino acids. Unique molecular identifiers featured in how the TCRbeta library was prepared. Each CDR3 protein gets one entry after TCRdb re-called the PCR reads with MiXCR. The table lists about 190,000 distinct CDR3 sequences, roughly 6.8% of them singletons.

This chain connects TRBV27 to TRBJ2-7, with 12 bases aligning to TRBD2. The sequencing used PBMCs from the stem cell graft donor, collected from the stem cell graft. The sequence came from a human donor who donated a stem cell graft to a child with Wiskott-Aldrich syndrome. CDR3 sequence reads: CASPLLVLAGGPEWQYF. DNA for the CDR3: TGTGCCAGCCCTTTATTGGTTCTAGCGGGAGGGCCGGAATGGCAGTACTTC.